This TCR beta chain was captured in a study of T cell responses to AZD1222 COVID-19 vaccine. Regarding the study as a whole: Donors skewed white British and female; clonal diversity was possibly underestimated.

The method was immunoSEQ multiplex PCR; TCRdb's version includes in-frame clones alone and lacks a portion of them. This table holds under 200,000 clones, about 91% found once. Turning to this clone: Its antigen is unknown.

This CDR3 has 13 residues. The V gene end was trimmed by 7 bases and the J gene end by 6 bases; junction bases not matched to a gene: 8. The source of this sequence is an adult who received the AZD1222 COVID-19 vaccine. The chain combines TRBV12-3 or TRBV12-4 with TRBJ1-2; 7 bases align to TRBD1. The input for sequencing was peripheral blood, taken 28 days after the second AZD1222 dose. The CDR3 reads CASTPQGYDGYTF. DNA of the CDR3: TGTGCCAGCACCCCACAGGGGTATGATGGCTACACCTTC.